This T cell receptor beta chain was observed in a study of T cells in Graves' hyperthyroidism and ophthalmopathy. Amplification targeted TCR beta CDR3 regions from RNA transcripts. Initially, a first-round RT-PCR of the TCR CDR3 employed the HTBI primer set. TCRdb re-called the multiplex PCR reads with MiXCR, one entry per CDR3 protein. The repertoire has hundreds of thousands of distinct CDR3 sequences, roughly a quarter of them found once; the top ten carry about 11%. The CDR3 covers 13 residues. CDR1 SNHLY and CDR2 FYNNEI come from the germline V gene. After removal of 7 bases from V and 8 bases from J, the junction contained 5 bases not matched to a gene. The PBMCs studied were ones that came from about 10 ml fresh peripheral blood. This clonotype was counted ten times or more.

The material sequenced was blood. The sequence was obtained from a woman aged 25-40 years with Graves' ophthalmopathy. This chain uses TRBV2 with TRBJ1-6, with 7 bases that match TRBD1. The DNA for the CDR3 is TGTGCCAGCACGGGGACAGAGGATTCACCCCTCCACTTT. Translation: CASTGTEDSPLHF.